Each of the 17 T cell receptor delta chains below was sequenced from the same sample in a study of Vδ1+ human thymocytes. Points from the study as a whole: Thymic TRG and TRD repertoires appeared highly polyclonal.

Sequences come from RNA converted to cDNA by reverse transcription. Multiplex PCR used pooled V-gene forward primers and a constant-region reverse primer to amplify CDR3s. TCRdb redid clone calling on the multiplex PCR reads using CATT. The sample has some 73,000 delta-chain clones, around 30% seen once. Their specific antigens are unknown. The sequencing sample was made of Vdelta1+ gamma-delta thymocytes from the thymus. Described subset: FACS-sorted CD3+ TCRalphabeta- TCRVdelta1+ TCRVdelta2- thymocytes. These receptors were obtained from a boy in the first two years of life who had congenital heart surgery.

The chain is built from TRDV1 and TRDJ1; perhaps TRDD3 as D (7 bases). Trimming pared 5 bases from V and 4 bases from J, leaving 32 bases between. CDR1 is TSWWSYY and CDR2 is QGS in the germline V gene. The CDR3 runs to 20 residues. Here the CDR3 reads CALGTRRWVLPVDTGDKLIF. CDR3 nucleotides: TGTGCTCTTGGGACTCGGAGATGGGTCCTACCGGTGGATACGGGCGATAAACTCATCTTT.

The gene calls are TRDV1 and TRDJ1; 10 nucleotides align to TRDD3. CDR1 TSWWSYY and CDR2 QGS come from the germline V gene. The CDR3 loop spans 26 amino acids. J was trimmed by 0 bases and V by 3 bases; bases with no gene match: 34. The CDR3: CALGEGGGELRVSWGILDLYTDKLIF. DNA for the CDR3: TGTGCTCTTGGGGAGGGGGGTGGTGAGTTACGCGTTTCCTGGGGGATATTGGATTTGTACACCGATAAACTCATCTTT.

There are a few counts of this clone. J is TRDJ1 and V is TRDV2; the match to TRDD3 covers 10 bases. CDR1 GEAIGNYY and CDR2 EKD come from the germline V gene. V lost 5 bases to trimming and J lost 0 bases; unmatched junction nucleotides: 11. The CDR3 runs to 17 residues. The CDR3 DNA is TGTGCCTGTGGCCTTCTGGGGGATAAAAAATACACCGATAAACTCATCTTT. This codes for CACGLLGDKKYTDKLIF.

This clone showed up just a few times. J is TRDJ1 and V is TRDV1; D perhaps matches TRDD3 (6 bases). The CDR3 extends over 21 amino acids. CDR1 is TSWWSYY, CDR2 QGS, per germline. V lost 1 base and J 0 bases, leaving 27 bases between the germline ends. The CDR3 DNA sequence: TGTGCTCTTGGGGAACCCCACGTAATTCCCCCTGGGGTCTTGTACACCGATAAACTCATCTTT. The encoded protein is CALGEPHVIPPGVLYTDKLIF.

The chain recombines TRDV1 with TRDJ1; TRDD3 matches at 11 bases. Germline V gene data show CDR1 as TSWWSYY and CDR2 as QGS. CDR3 length: 26 amino acids. The V segment lost 1 base and the J segment 3 bases; nucleotides outside the gene matches: 34. The CDR3 region is CALGEPRLGVLRVGGGYAGEADKLIF. CDR3 in DNA: TGTGCTCTTGGGGAACCTCGTTTGGGGGTCCTACGTGTTGGTGGGGGATACGCCGGCGAAGCCGATAAACTCATCTTT.

The genes are TRDV1 and TRDJ1; D possibly corresponds to TRDD3 (6 bases). This CDR3 is 16 amino acids long. In germline, CDR1 is TSWWSYY, CDR2 QGS. V gave up 0 bases and J gave up 7 bases, with 18 bases separating them. The CDR3 DNA reads TGTGCTCTTGGGGAACTTCAGCTACATCCCTGGGGTAAACTCATCTTT. It is translated as CALGELQLHPWGKLIF.

The rearrangement joins TRDV1 to TRDJ1; 8 positions agree with TRDD3. The ends lost 4 bases at V and 1 base at J; junction bases unmatched: 23. From germline, CDR1 is TSWWSYY and CDR2 QGS. The CDR3 length is 21 residues. CDR3 bases: TGTGCTCTTGGGGGACTATGGACTGGGGGTCCTCTTTTGGGCCCCACCGATAAACTCATCTTT. This sequence encodes CALGGLWTGGPLLGPTDKLIF.

The sample holds a few counts of this clone. V gene TRDV1 combines with J gene TRDJ1; D unclear. Germline CDR1 is TSWWSYY and CDR2 is QGS. The V end was cut by 4 bases, the J end by 2 bases, with 20 bases between. CDR3 length equals 17 residues. CDR3 residues: CALGGSQAHPITDKLIF. CDR3 coding DNA: TGTGCTCTTGGGGGGTCCCAGGCCCATCCGATTACCGATAAACTCATCTTT.

J is TRDJ1 and V is TRDV1; no firm D call. CDR3 size: 13 residues. In germline, CDR1 is TSWWSYY, CDR2 QGS. Trimming pared 2 bases from V and 7 bases from J, leaving 11 bases between. For the CDR3, the DNA is TGTGCTCTTGGGGAAGGCCCCCTCCTTAAACTCATCTTT. Protein: CALGEGPLLKLIF.

This clone was picked up a small number of times. The rearrangement links TRDV1 to TRDJ1; D not certain. V gave up 1 base and J gave up 0 bases, with 18 bases separating them. The CDR3 has 18 residues. The germline CDR1 and CDR2 sequences are TSWWSYY and QGS. The CDR3 sequence is CALGEPDFSTIYTDKLIF. CDR3 coding DNA: TGTGCTCTTGGGGAACCGGACTTCTCCACAATTTACACCGATAAACTCATCTTT.

As to this clone: Other DNA sequences from this sample encode an identical CDR3 as well. J is TRDJ1 and V is TRDV1; D call uncertain. The CDR3 sequence is 15 residues long. Deletions cut 3 bases from V and 8 bases from J, with 19 bases between. Germline-derived CDR1 and CDR2 are TSWWSYY and QGS. The CDR3 DNA reads as TGTGCTCTTGGGGATACCCCTGGACACGCCCGCAAACTCATCTTT. It encodes CALGDTPGHARKLIF.

Many counts were recorded for this clone. The genes are TRDV2 and TRDJ2, with D possibly TRDD3 on 6 matching bases. V shed 1 base and J shed 0 bases, with 20 bases lying between them. Per the germline V gene, CDR1 is GEAIGNYY and CDR2 is EKD. The CDR3 is 19 amino acids. The CDR3 protein is CACDTSRKLGPALTAQLFF. The CDR3, as DNA: TGTGCCTGTGACACTTCTAGGAAACTGGGACCCGCTTTGACAGCACAACTCTTCTTT.

This chain links TRDV2 with TRDJ1; TRDD3 might be the D (5 bases). With 5 bases removed from V and 0 bases from J, the gap between germline ends came to 18 bases. Germline CDR1 GEAIGNYY, CDR2 EKD. This CDR3 is 16 amino acids long. CDR3 DNA: TGTGCCTGTGCCCAGCCCATGGGATCTTACACCGATAAACTCATCTTT. It codes for CACAQPMGSYTDKLIF.

This clone appeared a few times. This chain links TRDV1 with TRDJ1; D might be TRDD3 (6 bases). V lost 5 bases and J lost 3, with 28 bases in between. This CDR3 spans 19 amino acids. Germline values: CDR1 TSWWSYY, CDR2 QGS. CDR3 in DNA: TGTGCTCTTGGGAGCCTCTACTTCCCCCGTACTGGGTTTGCCGATAAACTCATCTTT. Its protein is CALGSLYFPRTGFADKLIF.

The rearrangement uses TRDV1 and TRDJ1; D remains unclear. The germline CDR1 and CDR2 sequences are TSWWSYY and QGS. The CDR3 extends over 22 amino acids. V dropped 0 bases and J dropped 2 bases, with 31 bases sitting between them. The CDR3 here is CALGELNRPTRAREGATDKLIF. CDR3 DNA: TGTGCTCTTGGGGAACTCAACCGTCCCACGAGGGCTAGGGAAGGTGCTACCGATAAACTCATCTTT.

This clone occurred a few times. V gene TRDV1 combines with J gene TRDJ1; tentative D call: TRDD3 (6 bases). The CDR3 has 23 amino acids. Germline V gene sequence: CDR1 TSWWSYY, CDR2 QGS. V was clipped by 2 bases and J by 0 bases, with 34 bases between them. This chain's CDR3 is CALGESILVPGDNKPVYTDKLIF. CDR3 nucleotides: TGTGCTCTTGGGGAATCTATTCTTGTACCGGGGGACAACAAGCCCGTGTACACCGATAAACTCATCTTT.

This clone has only one observation. The chain combines TRDV1 with TRDJ1; 12 bases match TRDD3. Trimming at V came to 4 bases and at J to 0 bases, leaving 18 bases not matched to a gene. The CDR3 runs to 21 residues. The germline V gene has CDR1 TSWWSYY and CDR2 QGS. The DNA for the CDR3 is TGTGCTCTTGGGGCCATTTCCTATCCATACTGGGGGATACTCGACACCGATAAACTCATCTTT. It specifies CALGAISYPYWGILDTDKLIF.